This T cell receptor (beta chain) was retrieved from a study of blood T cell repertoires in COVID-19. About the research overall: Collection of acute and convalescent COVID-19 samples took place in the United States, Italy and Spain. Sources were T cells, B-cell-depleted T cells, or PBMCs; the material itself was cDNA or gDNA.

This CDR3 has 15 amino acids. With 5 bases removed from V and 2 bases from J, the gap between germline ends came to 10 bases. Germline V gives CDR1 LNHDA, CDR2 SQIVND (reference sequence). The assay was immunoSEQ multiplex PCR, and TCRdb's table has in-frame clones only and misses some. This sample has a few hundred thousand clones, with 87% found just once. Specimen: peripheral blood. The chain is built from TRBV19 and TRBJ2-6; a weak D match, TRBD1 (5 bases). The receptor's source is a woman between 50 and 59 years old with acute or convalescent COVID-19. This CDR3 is CASSFRVAGANVLTF. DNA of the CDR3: TGTGCCAGTAGTTTCAGGGTGGCTGGGGCCAACGTCCTGACTTTC.